This TCR beta chain was documented in a study of graft-versus-host responses after intestinal transplantation. Whole-study context: Recipients underwent multivisceral, liver-intestinal, or isolated intestinal transplants.

Concerning this clone itself: The antigen is unknown.

Study-wide results and limits: The study associated peak circulating GvH clone levels with early post-transplant HvG declines. Present in recipient marrow, GvH clones included some that appeared first in ileum or blood.

Repertoires were generated with immunoSEQ multiplex PCR, while TCRdb's copy carries only in-frame clones and drops some. The repertoire has 50,000 to 75,000 clones, 75% to 90% of them found once; the top ten carry approximately 1.6%. The authors processed graft tissue to release intraepithelial and lamina propria lymphocytes. This specimen consisted of ileum tissue, obtained approximately 370 days after transplant. This TCR was recovered from a human patient who received an intestinal transplant, so some T cells may come from the graft donor.

DNA of the CDR3: TGTGCCAGCAGGGGACAGGGGGAGACTTATGGCTACACCTTC. This sequence encodes CASRGQGETYGYTF. The chain combines TRBV6-5 with TRBJ1-2, with TRBD1 matching over 11 bases. Per germline, CDR1 MNHEY and CDR2 SVGAGI. The CDR3 contains 14 residues. Trimming at V came to 6 bases and at J to 5 bases, leaving 5 bases not matched to a gene.